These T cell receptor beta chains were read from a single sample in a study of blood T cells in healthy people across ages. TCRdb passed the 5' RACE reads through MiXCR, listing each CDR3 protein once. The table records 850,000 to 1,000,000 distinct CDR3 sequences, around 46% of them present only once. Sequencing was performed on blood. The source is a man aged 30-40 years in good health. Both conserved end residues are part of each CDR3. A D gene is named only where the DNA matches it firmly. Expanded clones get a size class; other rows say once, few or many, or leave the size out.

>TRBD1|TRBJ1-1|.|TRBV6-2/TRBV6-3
CASSRDRENTEAFF
TGTGCCAGCAGTCGCGACAGGGAGAACACTGAAGCTTTCTTT
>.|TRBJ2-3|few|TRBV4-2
CASSQDGTSSTDTQYF
TGTGCCAGCAGCCAAGACGGGACCTCCTCCACAGATACGCAGTATTTT
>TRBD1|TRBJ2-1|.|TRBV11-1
CVSSLADRGLREQFF
TGTGTCAGCAGCTTAGCGGACAGGGGGCTTCGTGAGCAGTTCTTC
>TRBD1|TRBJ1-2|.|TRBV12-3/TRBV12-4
CASSFGAGGDYGYTF
TGTGCCAGCAGTTTTGGGGCAGGGGGCGACTATGGCTACACCTTC
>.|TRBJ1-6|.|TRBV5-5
CASSPPSSYNSPLHF
TGTGCCAGCAGCCCCCCGAGCTCCTATAATTCACCCCTCCACTTT
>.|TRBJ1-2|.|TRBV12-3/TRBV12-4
CASSLALTPANYGYTF
TGTGCCAGCAGTTTAGCGCTAACCCCAGCTAACTATGGCTACACCTTC
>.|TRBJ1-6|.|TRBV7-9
CASSLRGGDSGGSPLHF
TGTGCCAGCAGCCTACGAGGTGGGGACTCCGGGGGGTCACCCCTCCACTTT
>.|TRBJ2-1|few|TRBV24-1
CATSDPGTGAEQFF
TGTGCCACCAGTGATCCGGGAACGGGGGCCGAGCAGTTCTTC
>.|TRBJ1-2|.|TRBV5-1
CASSTDRGGYTF
TGCGCCAGCAGCACGGACAGAGGTGGCTACACCTTC
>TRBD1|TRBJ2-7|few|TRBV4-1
CASSQGQTGGEQYF
TGCGCCAGCAGCCAAGGACAGACAGGGGGCGAGCAGTACTTC
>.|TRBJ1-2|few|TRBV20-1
CSASTGLNYGYTF
TGCAGTGCTTCCACGGGCCTAAACTATGGCTACACCTTC
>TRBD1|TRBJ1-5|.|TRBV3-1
CASSQDPGTGEGVGNQPQHF
TGTGCCAGCAGCCAAGATCCGGGGACAGGAGAGGGAGTTGGCAATCAGCCCCAGCATTTT
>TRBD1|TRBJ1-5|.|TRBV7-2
CASSRTGGQSNQPQHF
TGTGCCAGCAGCCGGACAGGGGGCCAGAGCAATCAGCCCCAGCATTTT
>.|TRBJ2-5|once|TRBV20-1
CSARPHGETQYF
TGCAGTGCTAGACCGCATGGGGAGACCCAGTACTTC
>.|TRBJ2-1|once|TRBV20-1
CSARGDSGYSYNEQFF
TGCAGTGCTAGAGGGGACTCCGGGTACTCCTACAATGAGCAGTTCTTC
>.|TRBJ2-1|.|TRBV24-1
CATSDVHVLYNEQFF
TGTGCCACCAGTGATGTGCACGTCCTATACAATGAGCAGTTCTTC